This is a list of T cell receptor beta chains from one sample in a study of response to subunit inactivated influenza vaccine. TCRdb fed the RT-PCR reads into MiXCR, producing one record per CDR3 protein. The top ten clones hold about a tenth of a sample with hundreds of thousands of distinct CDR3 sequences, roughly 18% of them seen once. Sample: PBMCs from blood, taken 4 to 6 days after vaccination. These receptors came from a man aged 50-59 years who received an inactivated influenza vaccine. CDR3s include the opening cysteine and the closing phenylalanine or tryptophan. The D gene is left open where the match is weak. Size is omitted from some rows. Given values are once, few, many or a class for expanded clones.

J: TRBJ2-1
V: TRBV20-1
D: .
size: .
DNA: TGCAGTGCTCGAAGGGGCCGGTACAATGAGCAGTTCTTC
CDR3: CSARRGRYNEQFF

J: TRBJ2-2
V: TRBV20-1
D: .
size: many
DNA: TGCAGTGCTAGAGATGCACAGTTCGGGGAGCTGTTTTTT
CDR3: CSARDAQFGELFF

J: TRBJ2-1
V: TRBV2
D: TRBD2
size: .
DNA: TGTGCCAGCAGCCCAGGGCCGAGACTAGCGTTTAATGAGCAGTTCTTC
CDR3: CASSPGPRLAFNEQFF

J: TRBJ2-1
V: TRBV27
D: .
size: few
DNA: TGTGCCAGCAGTAAGCTCAATGAGCAGTTCTTC
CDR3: CASSKLNEQFF

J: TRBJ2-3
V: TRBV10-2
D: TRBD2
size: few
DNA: TGCGCCAGCAGTCATGGACTAGCGGGGGGGATAGATACGCAGTATTTT
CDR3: CASSHGLAGGIDTQYF

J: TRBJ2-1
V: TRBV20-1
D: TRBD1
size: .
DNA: TGCAGTGCTAGCAGGACAGGGGGTTTCTACAATGAGCAGTTCTTC
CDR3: CSASRTGGFYNEQFF

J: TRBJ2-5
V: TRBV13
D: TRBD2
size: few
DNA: TGTGCCAGCAGCCCCCACCCACCTCTAACTAGCGGGAGAGAGACCCAGTACTTC
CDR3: CASSPHPPLTSGRETQYF

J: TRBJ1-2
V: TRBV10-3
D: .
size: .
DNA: TGTGCCATCAGTGACGGCAACTATGGCTACACCTTC
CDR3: CAISDGNYGYTF

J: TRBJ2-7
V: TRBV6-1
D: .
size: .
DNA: TGTGCCAGCAGTGAAGGCTACCCCTACGAGCAGTACTTC
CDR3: CASSEGYPYEQYF

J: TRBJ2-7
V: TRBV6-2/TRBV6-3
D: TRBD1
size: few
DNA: TGTGCCAGCAGTTACTCTGGTTCCGGCAGAGCCGGGACAGGGGGAGGATACGAGCAGTACTTC
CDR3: CASSYSGSGRAGTGGGYEQYF

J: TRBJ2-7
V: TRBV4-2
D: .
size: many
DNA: TGTGCCAGCAGCCAGGCCGGGACACCTTCCGAGCAGTACTTC
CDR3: CASSQAGTPSEQYF

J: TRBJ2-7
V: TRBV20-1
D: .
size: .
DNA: TGCAGTGCTCACATCTACGAGCAGTACTTC
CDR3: CSAHIYEQYF

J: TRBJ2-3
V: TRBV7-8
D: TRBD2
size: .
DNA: TGTGCCAGCAGTTCTTTTCTAGCGGCGACAGATACGCAGTATTTT
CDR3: CASSSFLAATDTQYF

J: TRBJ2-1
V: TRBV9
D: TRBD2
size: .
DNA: TGTGCCAGCAGCGTATTTAGGGAGGGTGAGCAGTTCTTC
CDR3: CASSVFREGEQFF

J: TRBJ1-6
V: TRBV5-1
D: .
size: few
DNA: TGCGCCAGCAGTTCGGACAGACCTAATTCACCCCTCCACTTT
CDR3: CASSSDRPNSPLHF

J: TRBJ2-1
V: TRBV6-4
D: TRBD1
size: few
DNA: TGTGCCAGCAGTACCGACAGGGTATCCTACAATGAGCAGTTCTTC
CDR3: CASSTDRVSYNEQFF

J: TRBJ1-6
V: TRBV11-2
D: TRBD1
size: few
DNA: TGTGCCAGCAGCCCGATGACAGGGCTGGGTTCACCCCTCCACTTT
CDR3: CASSPMTGLGSPLHF